These 24 T cell receptor beta chains originate from one sample sequenced in a study of beta chain features in type 1 diabetes. Expressed TCRB transcripts were sequenced, since all the RNA that had been isolated was reverse transcribed. Profiling relied on immunoSEQ multiplex PCR, and the TCRdb table lists in-frame clones only, not all of them. The sample lists hundreds of thousands of clones; roughly 15% were seen once. The sample taken for sequencing was naive CD4+ T cells from blood. These receptors all stem from a man between 18 and 35 years old in good health.

V is TRBV15 and J is TRBJ2-3; 8 nucleotides agree with TRBD1. The CDR3 contains 16 residues. CDR1 is LNHNV, CDR2 YYDKDF, per germline (reference sequence). The trim removed 1 base at V and 3 bases at J, leaving 6 bases unmatched. CDR3 loop: CATSRVGQGRTDTQYF. CDR3 coding DNA: TGTGCCACCAGCAGAGTCGGACAGGGTAGGACAGATACGCAGTATTTT.

This clone has only a few counts. This CDR3 reads CASSLIGGTKNIQYF. In nucleotides, the CDR3 is TGTGCCAGCAGCTTGATCGGTGGAACCAAAAACATTCAGTACTTC. This chain connects TRBV7-2 to TRBJ2-4; unclear D gene. Germline CDR1 SGHTA, CDR2 FQGNSA. With 3 bases removed from V and 2 bases from J, the gap between germline ends came to 11 bases. This CDR3 contains 15 residues. Based on the CDR3 plus reference TRBV7-2 and TRBJ2-4, the full variable domain is GAGVSQSPSNKVTEKGKDVELRCDPISGHTALYWYRQSLGQGLEFLIYFQGNSAPDKSGLPSDRFSAERTGGSVSTLTIQRTQQEDSAVYLCASSLIGGTKNIQYFGAGTRLSVL.

This clone was counted between two and nine times. The chain uses TRBV5-1 and TRBJ2-5; no definite D call. In germline, CDR1 is SGHRS, CDR2 YFSETQ. The ends were cut back, 2 bases at V and 4 bases at J, with 6 bases in the middle. The CDR3 has 12 amino acids. CDR3 amino acids: CASSFVAETQYF. CDR3 in DNA: TGCGCCAGCAGCTTTGTAGCAGAGACCCAGTACTTC.

This chain joins TRBV5-4 and TRBJ2-3; tentatively, D is TRBD1 or TRBD2 (5 bases each). This CDR3 has 14 residues. V lost 6 bases to trimming and J lost 1 base, with 12 bases between them. Germline V lookup: CDR1 SGHNT, CDR2 YYREEE (reference sequence). The CDR3 sequence is CASMNGGGTDTQYF. The CDR3 nucleotides read TGTGCCAGCATGAATGGGGGTGGCACAGATACGCAGTATTTT.

This clone was observed a few times. The chain carries TRBV10-2 and TRBJ2-7, with 7 bases matching TRBD1. The CDR3 is made up of 15 amino acids. The V gene end was trimmed by 4 bases and the J gene end by 0 bases; junction bases not matched to a gene: 6. In germline, CDR1 is WSHSY, CDR2 SAAADI. The CDR3 sequence is CASSGRDSHSYEQYF. CDR3 sequence (DNA): TGCGCCAGCAGTGGCCGGGACAGCCACTCCTACGAGCAGTACTTC.

This clone was detected only a few times. The chain joins TRBV11-2 to TRBJ2-2; 7 nucleotides line up with TRBD1. The germline V gene has CDR1 SGHAT and CDR2 FQNNGV. J was trimmed by 2 bases and V by 5 bases; bases with no gene match: 11. The CDR3 extends over 17 amino acids. DNA of the CDR3: TGTGCCAGCAGCCCAAGTGCAGGACAGGTTAACACCGGGGAGCTGTTTTTT. Its protein product is CASSPSAGQVNTGELFF.

This clone was seen more than once but under ten times. V and J are TRBV27 and TRBJ2-1; tentatively, D is TRBD2 (5 bases). V lost 2 bases to trimming and J lost 9 bases, with 17 bases between them. The CDR3 has 15 residues. Germline assignment: CDR1 MNHEY and CDR2 SMNVEV (reference sequence). CDR3 region: CASSLLAALISEQFF. The CDR3 region has the DNA TGTGCCAGCAGTTTACTAGCAGCCCTCATCAGTGAGCAGTTCTTC.

J is TRBJ2-7 and V is TRBV28; D may be TRBD1 or TRBD2 (5 bases each). V lost 7 bases and J lost 3, with 19 bases in between. The CDR3 is 15 residues long. Looked up from germline, CDR1 is MDHEN and CDR2 is SYDVKM. DNA for the CDR3: TGTGCCAGCACCCCCCGAGGGGTCGGGGTCTACGAGCAGTACTTC. This encodes CASTPRGVGVYEQYF.

This clone showed up just once. The chain couples TRBV19 to TRBJ2-5; 8 nucleotides align to TRBD1. V gave up 5 bases and J gave up 4 bases; unmatched junction bases: 3. This CDR3 spans 13 amino acids. Per the germline V gene, CDR1 is LNHDA and CDR2 is SQIVND (reference sequence). CDR3 loop: CASSETGAETQYF. The CDR3 bases are TGTGCCAGTAGTGAGACAGGGGCAGAGACCCAGTACTTC.

The rearrangement joins TRBV30 to TRBJ1-4, with D possibly matching TRBD1 (6 bases). Trimming left V 5 bases short and J 10 bases short, with 17 bases between. CDR1 GTSNPN and CDR2 SVGIG come from the germline V gene (reference sequence). This CDR3 has 13 residues. The CDR3 loop is CAWGTFRSPKLFF. The CDR3 DNA follows: TGTGCCTGGGGGACATTTCGGTCCCCAAAACTGTTTTTT.

V is TRBV18 and J is TRBJ1-5; tentative D call: TRBD1 (5 bases). The germline CDR1 and CDR2 sequences are KGHSH and LQKENI. Trimming took 0 bases from V and 7 from J, leaving 16 bases between them. This CDR3 is built from 16 residues. CDR3 bases: TGTGCCAGCTCACCACCGAACCCCAGGGAATTGCAGCCCCAGCATTTT. Its protein is CASSPPNPRELQPQHF.

The table lists this clone with a few counts. This chain links TRBV7-2 with TRBJ1-3; D is perhaps TRBD1 (5 bases). Germline V gene lookup returns CDR1 SGHTA and CDR2 FQGNSA. Trimming cost V 1 base and J 5 bases, with 12 bases left between them. This CDR3 has 15 residues. The CDR3 nucleotides are TGTGCCAGCAGCTTAGGCGGCAGGGAGAGAAACACCATATATTTT. As protein: CASSLGGRERNTIYF.

The chain is built from TRBV7-2 and TRBJ2-7; D gene unclear. There are 15 residues in the CDR3. CDR1 is SGHTA, CDR2 FQGNSA, per germline. With 3 bases removed from V and 4 bases from J, the gap between germline ends came to 16 bases. The CDR3 protein is CASSFRVGSDYEQYF. CDR3 nucleotide sequence: TGTGCCAGCAGCTTTAGGGTTGGTTCTGATTACGAGCAGTACTTC.

This clone was counted a few times. The chain has TRBV11-1 and TRBJ2-1; TRBD1 or TRBD2 may be the D gene (5 bases each). This CDR3 is built from 16 residues. Germline-derived CDR1 and CDR2 are SGHAT and FQDESV (reference sequence). The V end was cut by 6 bases, the J end by 0 bases, with 15 bases between. CDR3 in DNA: TGTGCCAGCAGGGATCGGGGCCGGAGCTCCTACAATGAGCAGTTCTTC. Protein sequence: CASRDRGRSSYNEQFF.

This clone was counted between two and nine times. The chain links TRBV5-1 to TRBJ2-1; perhaps TRBD2 as D (6 bases). The ends were cut back, 4 bases at V and 2 bases at J, with 10 bases in the middle. CDR1 and CDR2 from the germline V gene are SGHRS and YFSETQ. This CDR3 spans 14 amino acids. DNA for the CDR3: TGCGCCAGCAGCCTAGCGCAAACCTACAATGAGCAGTTCTTC. Protein product: CASSLAQTYNEQFF.

This clone has more than one count but fewer than ten. V and J are TRBV29-1 and TRBJ2-1; 8 bases are shared with TRBD1. V shed 4 bases, J shed 1 base, and the junction held 6 bases outside the gene matches. Germline CDR1 is SQVTM and CDR2 is ANQGSEA. There are 15 residues in the CDR3. In nucleotides, the CDR3 is TGCAGCGTTGTTCGAGACAGGGGATCCTACAATGAGCAGTTCTTC. Encoded protein: CSVVRDRGSYNEQFF.

This clone was detected a few times. Other DNA sequences in this specimen translate into the identical CDR3. The CDR3 loop reads CASSVGGANTGELFF. CDR3 sequence (DNA): TGTGCCAGCAGCGTAGGGGGCGCGAACACCGGGGAGCTGTTTTTT. V usage is TRBV9 and J usage is TRBJ2-2, with D tentatively TRBD1 (5 bases). Trimming removed 0 bases at V and 0 bases at J, with 6 bases between. Germline lookup yields CDR1 SGDLS and CDR2 YYNGEE. CDR3 length: 15 residues. Full variable domain (rest looked up from reference TRBV9 and TRBJ2-2): DSGVTQTPKHLITATGQRVTLRCSPRSGDLSVYWYQQSLDQGLQFLIQYYNGEERAKGNILERFSAQQFPDLHSELNLSSLELGDSALYFCASSVGGANTGELFFGEGSRLTVL.

The chain employs TRBV4-3 and TRBJ1-5; maybe TRBD1 (6 bases). The V end lost 5 bases, the J end lost 9 bases, and 17 bases lay between the germline ends. Germline CDR1 and CDR2: LGHNA and YSLEER. The CDR3 is 14 amino acids. The CDR3 bases are TGCGCCAGCAGCTCTCTTGAACAGGGCCGGCCCCAGCATTTT. Protein product: CASSSLEQGRPQHF.

V and J are TRBV5-1 and TRBJ2-7; D remains ambiguous. Germline V lookup: CDR1 SGHRS, CDR2 YFSETQ. CDR3 length: 13 residues. Between the trimmed V and J ends, which lost 5 bases and 0 bases, there was a span of 9 bases. The CDR3 loop reads CASRWMGSYEQYF. CDR3 sequence (DNA): TGCGCCAGCAGGTGGATGGGCTCCTACGAGCAGTACTTC.

The rearrangement uses TRBV6-5 and TRBJ1-3, with 7 nucleotides matching TRBD1. V trimming: 7 bases; J trimming: 2 bases; junction bases outside the gene matches: 2. The CDR3 has 13 residues. From germline, CDR1 is MNHEY and CDR2 SVGAGI. In DNA, the CDR3 is TGTGCCAGCACCGACAGGGCTGGAAACACCATATATTTT. Protein: CASTDRAGNTIYF.

J is TRBJ2-3 and V is TRBV5-1; 14 bases align to TRBD2. J lost 4 bases, V lost 4 bases, and 5 bases had no gene match. CDR1 and CDR2 from the germline V gene are SGHRS and YFSETQ. CDR3 length: 16 residues. CDR3 nucleotides: TGCGCCAGCAGCAACCGACTAGCGGGGGGGCCAGATACGCAGTATTTT. Translated: CASSNRLAGGPDTQYF.

This clone was seen a few times. This chain uses TRBV5-1 with TRBJ1-4; D is uncertain. The V end lost 3 bases, the J end lost 6 bases, and 12 bases lay between the germline ends. Germline CDR1 reads SGHRS; CDR2 reads YFSETQ. The CDR3 runs 14 residues. The CDR3 spells CASSYSDGDEKLFF. CDR3 in DNA: TGCGCCAGCAGCTATTCGGACGGAGATGAAAAACTGTTTTTT.

This clone was detected a few times. The chain recombines TRBV30 with TRBJ1-5; D is unclear. This CDR3 is built from 16 residues. The V gene's germline CDR1 is GTSNPN and CDR2 SVGIG (reference sequence). V lost 0 bases to trimming and J lost 0 bases, with 12 bases between them. The CDR3 nucleotides read TGTGCCTGGAGTGTACAAGGACGGATTAGCAATCAGCCCCAGCATTTT. This sequence encodes CAWSVQGRISNQPQHF.

The V and J genes are TRBV6-5 and TRBJ2-1, with TRBD1 matching over 11 bases. CDR1 and CDR2 (germline): MNHEY, SVGAGI. With V trimmed by 6 bases and J by 12 bases, 13 bases remained unmatched. The CDR3 has 15 amino acids. CDR3 amino acids: CASRGPGTGGGRQFF. DNA for the CDR3: TGTGCCAGCAGGGGTCCCGGGACAGGGGGAGGAAGGCAGTTCTTC.